These T cell receptor beta chains were read from a single sample in a study of blood T cell repertoires in COVID-19. Method: immunoSEQ multiplex PCR; TCRdb's copy keeps in-frame clones and lacks some. The data show about 94,000 clones, over 65% seen once. The sequencing input was peripheral blood. These receptors all stem from a man in his 70s with COVID-19, enrolled during active disease. The CDR3 runs from the conserved cysteine through the conserved F or W. The order of the fields is J gene, clone size, D gene, V gene, CDR3 DNA, CDR3 protein. D genes are given only for firm matches. Rows give clone size only sometimes, using once, few, many, or a class for an expanded clone.

TRBJ2-7 | few | TRBD1 | TRBV29-1 | TGCAGCGTTAAAACGGGGACAGACGCCTACGAGCAGTACTTC | CSVKTGTDAYEQYF
TRBJ2-1 | NA | NA | TRBV5-1 | TGCGCCAGCAGCTTGGGGCAGGGCCTTTCCTACAATGAGCAGTTCTTC | CASSLGQGLSYNEQFF
TRBJ2-7 | NA | TRBD2 | TRBV4-3 | TGCGCCAGCAGCCAAGATCCCGGGAGGACCCCTTCCTACGAGCAGTACTTC | CASSQDPGRTPSYEQYF
TRBJ1-3 | NA | TRBD1 | TRBV19 | TGTGCCAGTAGTACGTTGACAGGGAGAGGAAACACCATATATTTT | CASSTLTGRGNTIYF
TRBJ1-6 | NA | NA | TRBV4-3 | TGCGCCAGCAGCCAAGGGGGCAGCCCGAATTCACCCCTCCACTTT | CASSQGGSPNSPLHF
TRBJ2-3 | NA | TRBD1 | TRBV5-4 | TGTGCCAGCAGCTCGGGACAGGCCACAGATACGCAGTATTTT | CASSSGQATDTQYF
TRBJ2-1 | few | NA | TRBV11-3 | TGTGCCAGCAGCTTAGATGCCTACAGCCCAGGGTTCTTC | CASSLDAYSPGFF
TRBJ2-7 | NA | NA | TRBV7-9 | TGTGCCAGCAGCCCGGGGGTCGACGAGCAGTACTTC | CASSPGVDEQYF
TRBJ2-1 | NA | NA | TRBV7-9 | TGTGCCAGCAGCTTAGCGAGCAATGAGCAGTTCTTC | CASSLASNEQFF
TRBJ2-3 | NA | TRBD2 | TRBV6-1 | TGTGCCAGCAGTGAAGTAGGGCGGGGGTCAGATACGCAGTATTTT | CASSEVGRGSDTQYF
TRBJ2-1 | NA | NA | TRBV6-4 | TGTGCCAGCAGTGCCGGACTGGGCGGGAACTACAATGAGCAGTTCTTC | CASSAGLGGNYNEQFF
TRBJ1-2 | few | NA | TRBV6-2/TRBV6-3 | TGTGCCAGCAGTTACGTACGGGGGGGCTATGGCTACACCTTC | CASSYVRGGYGYTF
TRBJ2-1 | NA | TRBD2 | TRBV12-3/TRBV12-4 | TGTGCCAGCAGTTTTGAGCGGGAGGATGAGCAGTTCTTC | CASSFEREDEQFF
TRBJ1-1 | NA | TRBD1 | TRBV11-3 | TGTGCCAGCAGCCCTGGGACAGGGAACACTGAAGCTTTCTTT | CASSPGTGNTEAFF
TRBJ2-7 | NA | TRBD2 | TRBV7-9 | TGTGCCAGCAGCTTGCTGCTAGCGGGAGGCACCTCCTACGAGCAGTACTTC | CASSLLLAGGTSYEQYF
TRBJ1-3 | NA | TRBD1 | TRBV19 | TGTGCCAGTAGTGACGACAGGGGCTCTGGAAACACCATATATTTT | CASSDDRGSGNTIYF
TRBJ1-1 | NA | TRBD1 | TRBV19 | TGTGCCAGTAGAACAGACAGGGAGAGGCACACTGAAGCTTTCTTT | CASRTDRERHTEAFF
TRBJ1-1 | once | TRBD1 | TRBV11-3 | TGTGCCAGAGAGCTTACCAACAGGGGGTTGGTGAACACTGAAGCTTTCTTT | CARELTNRGLVNTEAFF
TRBJ2-7 | NA | TRBD2 | TRBV19 | TGTGCCAGTAGGGAGGCTAGCGGGAGAATGTACGAGCAGTACTTC | CASREASGRMYEQYF
TRBJ2-2 | NA | NA | TRBV27 | TGTGCCAGCAGTTTTTGGGGCCAGGGAAGGACCGGGGAGCTGTTTTTT | CASSFWGQGRTGELFF
TRBJ2-2 | NA | NA | TRBV28 | TGTGCCAGCAGGTCCCCCACTAGTTCGAACACCGGGGAGCTGTTTTTT | CASRSPTSSNTGELFF
TRBJ2-1 | NA | TRBD2 | TRBV7-2 | TGTGCCAGCAGCTTAGGGGGGGGACTTGAGTTCTTC | CASSLGGGLEFF
TRBJ2-1 | NA | NA | TRBV28 | TGTGCCAGCAGTTTCAGGGTGGCCTACAATGAGCAGTTCTTC | CASSFRVAYNEQFF
TRBJ2-2 | NA | NA | TRBV6-5 | TGTGCCAGCATGGGGAGAGGGAACACCGGGGAGCTGTTTTTT | CASMGRGNTGELFF
TRBJ2-1 | NA | TRBD2 | TRBV7-3 | TGTGCCAGCAGCGCAGTGGCTAGCGGGAGGGCCCTGCACAATGAGCAGTTCTTC | CASSAVASGRALHNEQFF
TRBJ2-2 | NA | NA | TRBV7-9 | TGTGCCAGCAGCCGAATATGGCGGACAGCCACACGTCACACCGGGGAGCTGTTTTTT | CASSRIWRTATRHTGELFF
TRBJ2-5 | few | TRBD2 | TRBV5-1 | TGCGCCAGCAGCGCGACTAGCGGGCCACAAGAGACCCAGTACTTC | CASSATSGPQETQYF
TRBJ2-3 | NA | NA | TRBV20-1 | TGCAGTGCTAGTCTTTCGCGGAGTACAGATACGCAGTATTTT | CSASLSRSTDTQYF
TRBJ2-3 | once | TRBD2 | TRBV19 | TGTGCCAGTAGTTCTGGGGGGGGTCGCACAGATACGCAGTATTTT | CASSSGGGRTDTQYF
TRBJ2-3 | NA | TRBD1 | TRBV6-4 | TGTGCCAGCAGTGAAGGACAGGGGTCAGATACGCAGTATTTT | CASSEGQGSDTQYF
TRBJ2-3 | NA | TRBD2 | TRBV7-2 | TGTGCCAGCACACCGGGACTAGCGGGGGGGGGTAGCACAGATACGCAGTATTTT | CASTPGLAGGGSTDTQYF
TRBJ2-2 | NA | NA | TRBV25-1 | TGTGCCAGCAGTGGCAGGGGGAACACCGGGGAGCTGTTTTTT | CASSGRGNTGELFF
TRBJ1-1 | NA | TRBD1 | TRBV12-5 | TGTGCTAGTGGTTTGGCGACAGGGGCGAACACTGAAGCTTTCTTT | CASGLATGANTEAFF
TRBJ2-5 | NA | NA | TRBV15 | TGTGCCACCAGATCCCGTATCCAAGAGACCCAGTACTTC | CATRSRIQETQYF
TRBJ2-2 | few | TRBD2 | TRBV18 | TGTGCCAGCTCACCCCCGGGACTAGGAACTGGGGAGCTGTTTTTT | CASSPPGLGTGELFF
TRBJ1-3 | NA | NA | TRBV4-3 | TGCGCCAGCAGCCAATTGACAGGAGGAAACTCTGGAAACACCATATATTTT | CASSQLTGGNSGNTIYF
TRBJ2-7 | NA | NA | TRBV11-2 | TGTGCCAGCAGCTTAGATCTTGGGCGGCTAGCTATACGGGGGCAGTACTTC | CASSLDLGRLAIRGQYF
TRBJ1-1 | NA | NA | TRBV30 | TGTGCCTGGAGTGCATCGGGGAACACTGAAGCTTTCTTT | CAWSASGNTEAFF
TRBJ2-2 | NA | TRBD1 | TRBV3-1/TRBV3-2 | TGTGCCAGCAGCTCCTCGGGACAGGGAAGAACCGGGGAGCTGTTTTTT | CASSSSGQGRTGELFF
TRBJ2-2 | NA | TRBD2 | TRBV2 | TGTGCCAGCAGGCCCGGGACTAGCGGGATTGGAGGAGAGCTGTTTTTT | CASRPGTSGIGGELFF